This TCR beta chain is drawn from a study of blood T cell repertoires in COVID-19. Study as a whole: Acute-phase and convalescent COVID-19 samples originated in the United States, Italy and Spain. Sources were T cells, B-cell-depleted T cells, or PBMCs; the material itself was cDNA or gDNA.

V shed 0 bases and J shed 2 bases, with 11 bases lying between them. Looked up from germline, CDR1 is GTSNPN and CDR2 is SVGIG (reference sequence). The CDR3 consists of 14 residues. In the original processing: Estimates of nucleated cell counts were drawn from the amplification of reference gene primers. Sequenced by immunoSEQ multiplex PCR; TCRdb stores in-frame clones only, minus some. The DNA gave D and trimming, while V, J and clone size come from that table. The sample carries 380,000 or so clones, approximately 86% recorded once. A Seattle source enrolled patients during active infection and followed them longitudinally.

Sequencing was done on a sample of peripheral blood. This clonotype was sampled from a woman aged 55-70 years with COVID-19, enrolled during active disease. The chain carries TRBV30 and TRBJ2-7; D is perhaps TRBD2 (5 bases). The CDR3 DNA is TGTGCCTGGAGTGTCTGGACTGAAACCTACGAGCAGTACTTC. Translation gives CAWSVWTETYEQYF.